A single sample is the source of the 25 T cell receptor beta chains below, sequenced in a study of shared clonotypes between healthy human individuals. TCRdb keeps only in-frame clones here, not all; method: immunoSEQ multiplex PCR. The repertoire holds some 89,000 clones, 65% to 70% seen once, with roughly 40% in the top ten. The sample consisted of memory CD8+ T cells sorted from blood. Sample subset: CD45RO+ cells pooled with CCR7-negative TemRA cells. The receptors shown here come from a young man in good health.

The chain carries TRBV25-1 and TRBJ2-2; D is unclear. V was pared by 3 bases and J by 7 bases, with 18 bases between. This CDR3 has 16 residues. The germline CDR1 and CDR2 sequences are MGHDK and SYGVNS. The CDR3 reads CASSDPPATSHGELFF. The CDR3 DNA is TGTGCCAGCAGTGACCCCCCCGCGACTTCCCACGGGGAGCTGTTTTTT.

This chain connects TRBV9 to TRBJ2-1, with D possibly called TRBD1 or TRBD2 (5 bases each). V gave up 0 bases and J gave up 1 base, with 14 bases separating them. Germline CDR1 and CDR2: SGDLS and YYNGEE. CDR3 length: 17 amino acids. Here the CDR3 DNA reads TGTGCCAGCAGCGTAGGCACCGGGACCGCATCCTACAATGAGCAGTTCTTC. Protein sequence: CASSVGTGTASYNEQFF.

This clone was recorded many times. V usage is TRBV11-2 and J usage is TRBJ2-1; 11 nucleotides agree with TRBD1. Germline V lookup: CDR1 SGHAT, CDR2 FQNNGV. CDR3 length: 17 amino acids. V gave up 5 bases and J gave up 5 bases; unmatched junction bases: 11. DNA for the CDR3: TGTGCCAGCAGCAAGCGGACAGGGGGCCCGGGGGACAATGAGCAGTTCTTC. Translation: CASSKRTGGPGDNEQFF.

The chain employs TRBV18 and TRBJ1-2, with D tentatively TRBD1 (6 bases). The ends were cut back, 2 bases at V and 0 bases at J, with 10 bases in the middle. Germline V lookup: CDR1 KGHSH, CDR2 LQKENI. This CDR3 comprises 15 residues. CDR3 sequence: CASSPATGSNYGYTF. Here the CDR3 DNA reads TGTGCCAGCTCACCAGCTACAGGGTCTAACTATGGCTACACCTTC.

The V and J genes are TRBV18 and TRBJ2-7; TRBD1 matches 7 bases. Germline CDR1 is KGHSH and CDR2 is LQKENI. V shed 1 base, J shed 4 bases, and the junction held 4 bases outside the gene matches. This CDR3 is 14 amino acids long. CDR3 residues: CASSPHGQEYEQYF. The CDR3 nucleotides are TGTGCCAGCTCACCACACGGACAGGAATACGAGCAGTACTTC.

This clone occurred once. The chain uses TRBV4-1 and TRBJ1-5; possibly TRBD1 for D (6 bases). Deletions cut 0 bases from V and 5 bases from J, with 14 bases between. The germline CDR1 and CDR2 sequences are MGHRA and YSYEKL. This CDR3 has 16 amino acids. The CDR3 here is CASSQDQGPNYQPQHF. CDR3 sequence (DNA): TGCGCCAGCAGCCAAGACCAGGGGCCGAATTATCAGCCCCAGCATTTT.

The chain combines TRBV10-2 with TRBJ2-5; D remains ambiguous. The CDR3 has 14 residues. Germline V CDR1 and CDR2: WSHSY, SAAADI. V dropped 6 bases and J dropped 0 bases, with 11 bases sitting between them. The CDR3 nucleotides are TGCGCCAGCAGGGACCTTAGGGACCAAGAGACCCAGTACTTC. Its protein is CASRDLRDQETQYF.

This clone was picked up a small number of times. The CDR3 DNA follows: TGCGCCAGCAGCCAGGGCCGGAGCCCGGTCTACGAGCAGTACTTC. This encodes CASSQGRSPVYEQYF. The chain couples TRBV4-3 to TRBJ2-7; D uncertain. The CDR3 loop spans 15 amino acids. Germline CDR1 LGHNA, CDR2 YSLEER. The V end was cut by 3 bases, the J end by 3 bases, with 15 bases between.

This clone was observed a handful of times. The gene calls are TRBV19 and TRBJ1-5, with D perhaps matching TRBD1 (5 bases). This CDR3 spans 15 amino acids. From germline, CDR1 is LNHDA and CDR2 SQIVND (reference sequence). Deletions cut 3 bases from V and 6 bases from J, with 15 bases between. The CDR3 bases are TGTGCCAGTAGTATCCCCGACCCCGGGGGTCAGCCCCAGCATTTT. Protein: CASSIPDPGGQPQHF.

V usage is TRBV2 and J usage is TRBJ1-1; TRBD1 matches 9 bases. The CDR3 length is 17 residues. V was clipped by 2 bases and J by 0 bases; unmatched bases: 7. Germline values: CDR1 SNHLY, CDR2 FYNNEI. The CDR3 region is CASSERGTGSMNTEAFF. The CDR3 coding sequence is TGTGCCAGCAGTGAACGGGGGACAGGGAGTATGAACACTGAAGCTTTCTTT.

This clone came up many times. The chain combines TRBV7-2 with TRBJ2-7; unclear D gene. Trimming took 5 bases from V and 3 from J, leaving 5 bases between them. Germline loops: CDR1 SGHTA, CDR2 FQGNSA. This CDR3 is 11 amino acids long. The CDR3 is CASSVNYEQYF. The CDR3 DNA sequence: TGTGCCAGCAGCGTCAACTACGAGCAGTACTTC.

Here the CDR3 reads CASSSPGHSPYEQYF. CDR3 DNA sequence: TGTGCCAGCTCTTCACCCGGTCATAGCCCCTACGAGCAGTACTTC. V is TRBV7-8 and J is TRBJ2-7; D unclear. CDR3 length equals 15 residues. Germline V lookup: CDR1 SGHVS, CDR2 FQNEAQ. V was pared by 8 bases and J by 2 bases, with 19 bases between. Full variable domain (missing parts from reference TRBV7-8 and TRBJ2-7): GAGVSQSPRYKVAKRGQDVALRCDPISGHVSLFWYQQALGQGPEFLTYFQNEAQLDKSGLPSDRFFAERPEGSVSTLKIQRTQQEDSAVYLCASSSPGHSPYEQYFGPGTRLTVT.

This chain links TRBV9 with TRBJ2-5; D remains unclear. Trimming took off 3 bases at V and 5 bases at J, with 23 bases between the two ends. Germline V gene data show CDR1 as SGDLS and CDR2 as YYNGEE. CDR3 length: 17 residues. CDR3 region: CASSGFVDEPKPETQYF. In nucleotides, the CDR3 is TGTGCCAGCAGCGGATTTGTAGACGAGCCGAAGCCCGAGACCCAGTACTTC. The full variable domain, its missing parts supplied by reference TRBV9 and TRBJ2-5, is DSGVTQTPKHLITATGQRVTLRCSPRSGDLSVYWYQQSLDQGLQFLIQYYNGEERAKGNILERFSAQQFPDLHSELNLSSLELGDSALYFCASSGFVDEPKPETQYFGPGTRLLVL.

V is TRBV2 and J is TRBJ2-7; tentative D call: TRBD2 (6 bases). The CDR3 has 16 residues. Trimming removed 1 base at V and 3 bases at J, with 16 bases between. Germline lookup yields CDR1 SNHLY and CDR2 FYNNEI. This CDR3 is CASSEVNLALNYEQYF. The CDR3 region has the DNA TGTGCCAGCAGTGAAGTAAATCTAGCGCTGAACTACGAGCAGTACTTC.

The chain carries TRBV7-9 and TRBJ2-1, with 7 bases fitting TRBD2. The CDR3 runs 15 residues. The V gene's germline CDR1 is SEHNR and CDR2 FQNEAQ (reference sequence). V was clipped by 5 bases and J by 3 bases; unmatched bases: 7. Here the CDR3 DNA reads TGTGCCAGCAGCCCCACTCGGACTAGCTACAATGAGCAGTTCTTC. Its translation is CASSPTRTSYNEQFF.

This chain uses TRBV7-8 with TRBJ2-1; the D is unclear. With 8 bases removed from V and 0 bases from J, the gap between germline ends came to 14 bases. The CDR3 length is 15 residues. Germline V gene lookup returns CDR1 SGHVS and CDR2 FQNEAQ. The CDR3 loop is CASGPGPSSYNEQFF. Written as DNA, the CDR3 is TGTGCCAGCGGACCGGGCCCGAGCTCCTACAATGAGCAGTTCTTC.

The chain joins TRBV10-3 to TRBJ2-1; D possibly corresponds to TRBD2 (5 bases). Germline lookup yields CDR1 ENHRY and CDR2 SYGVKD. The germline V and J ends were trimmed by 0 bases and 2 bases, with 11 bases remaining between them. The CDR3 extends over 16 amino acids. CDR3 sequence: CAISESASYPYNEQFF. The CDR3 nucleotides are TGTGCCATCAGTGAGTCCGCTAGCTATCCCTACAATGAGCAGTTCTTC.

The CDR3 is CASNPGQGGEQYF. In DNA, the CDR3 is TGTGCCAGCAATCCGGGACAGGGGGGCGAGCAGTACTTC. The chain employs TRBV25-1 and TRBJ2-7, with 11 bases aligning to TRBD1. The CDR3 has 13 residues. Trimming at V came to 7 bases and at J to 6 bases, leaving 5 bases not matched to a gene. Germline values: CDR1 MGHDK, CDR2 SYGVNS.

The chain is built from TRBV28 and TRBJ1-3; D is unclear. Germline V gives CDR1 MDHEN, CDR2 SYDVKM. There are 15 residues in the CDR3. V shed 1 base and J shed 4 bases, with 11 bases lying between them. Written as DNA, the CDR3 is TGTGCCAGCAGTTTATTGGGGTCGTCAGGAAACACCATATATTTT. It encodes CASSLLGSSGNTIYF.

V gene TRBV7-9 combines with J gene TRBJ1-5, with 12 nucleotides matching TRBD1. The CDR3 length is 14 residues. Trimming removed 8 bases from V and 2 bases from J; junction bases left unmatched: 1. Germline V gene data show CDR1 as SEHNR and CDR2 as FQNEAQ (reference sequence). CDR3 nucleotide sequence: TGTGCCAGCGGGACAGGGGGCGGCAATCAGCCCCAGCATTTT. Amino acid sequence: CASGTGGGNQPQHF. The full variable domain, completed using reference TRBV7-9 and TRBJ1-5, is DTGVSQNPRHKITKRGQNVTFRCDPISEHNRLYWYRQTLGQGPEFLTYFQNEAQLEKSRLLSDRFSAERPKGSFSTLEIQRTEQGDSAMYLCASGTGGGNQPQHFGDGTRLSIL.

Ten or more counts support this clone. The CDR3 DNA follows: TGTGCCAGCAGGAGGGTAACAGCTGGGGCCAACGTCCTGACTTTC. Protein product: CASRRVTAGANVLTF. The gene calls are TRBV11-2 and TRBJ2-6; D possibly corresponds to TRBD2 (5 bases). The CDR3 spans 15 residues. Trimming left V 6 bases short and J 2 bases short, with 11 bases between. Germline V CDR1 and CDR2: SGHAT, FQNNGV.

The chain joins TRBV11-3 to TRBJ2-7, with 7 bases lining up with TRBD1. Germline trimming cut 5 bases from V and 2 bases from J; bases unmatched to any gene: 6. The CDR3 extends over 14 amino acids. CDR1 SGHNT and CDR2 YENEEA come from the germline V gene. DNA of the CDR3: TGTGCCAGCAGCAGACCGGGACAGCCCTACGAGCAGTACTTC. It specifies CASSRPGQPYEQYF.

This clone was observed a handful of times. The CDR3 DNA sequence: TGTGCCAGCAGCTTAGTCGGGACAGGTGATACGCAGTATTTT. It codes for CASSLVGTGDTQYF. The chain recombines TRBV11-2 with TRBJ2-3; TRBD1 matches 8 bases. Trimming removed 1 base from V and 6 bases from J; junction bases left unmatched: 3. The CDR3 consists of 14 residues. Per the germline V gene, CDR1 is SGHAT and CDR2 is FQNNGV.

The chain links TRBV5-1 to TRBJ2-2, with TRBD1 as a possible D gene (5 bases). With 3 bases removed from V and 0 bases from J, the gap between germline ends came to 6 bases. Germline CDR1 is SGHRS and CDR2 is YFSETQ. The CDR3 consists of 14 residues. In DNA form, the CDR3 reads TGCGCCAGCAGCTCGGACACGAACACCGGGGAGCTGTTTTTT. It codes for CASSSDTNTGELFF.

The J gene is TRBJ1-2, the V gene TRBV5-1; D is uncertain. Germline values: CDR1 SGHRS, CDR2 YFSETQ. Trimming took off 1 base at V and 4 bases at J, with 14 bases between the two ends. The CDR3 consists of 15 residues. CDR3 in DNA: TGCGCCAGCAGCTTGACCCTTTCGCCCCCCTATGGCTACACCTTC. Its translation: CASSLTLSPPYGYTF. Using reference TRBV5-1 and TRBJ1-2 for the parts outside the CDR3, the full variable domain is KAGVTQTPRYLIKTRGQQVTLSCSPISGHRSVSWYQQTPGQGLQFLFEYFSETQRNKGNFPGRFSGRQFSNSRSEMNVSTLELGDSALYLCASSLTLSPPYGYTFGSGTRLTVV.